This TCR beta chain was recovered during a study of T-cell reconstitution after alpha-beta-depleted transplantation in children. The library targeted TCRbeta and was prepared with unique molecular identifiers. A single record per CDR3 protein comes from TCRdb applying MiXCR to the PCR reads. The table records around 380,000 distinct CDR3 sequences, roughly 10% of them present only once. This CDR3 region has 18 residues. CDR1 and CDR2 (germline): MNHEY, SVGEGT. V gave up 0 bases and J gave up 3 bases; unmatched junction bases: 12. The gene calls are TRBV6-2 or TRBV6-3 and TRBJ2-7, with TRBD2 matching 9 bases. The sample consisted of PBMCs from the stem cell graft donor, taken from the stem cell graft. This receptor was taken from a human donor who donated a stem cell graft to a child with acute myeloid leukemia. This CDR3 is CASSYSEDRLAGLYEQYF. CDR3 DNA sequence: TGTGCCAGCAGTTACTCGGAAGACAGGCTAGCGGGACTCTACGAGCAGTACTTC.